This T cell receptor beta chain was identified in a study of CD8+CD57+ T cells in acquired aplastic anemia. General study findings and limits: In CD8+ cells, Simpson's diversity showed no significant difference between patients and controls. Patients had under 30 CD8+ CDR3 sequences in common with controls (the shared set).

CD8+CD57+ cell expansion had been shown by flow cytometry in patients chosen for sequencing. Each of the patients presented with severe acquired aplastic anemia. This clonotype was recorded at least ten times. Its antigen is not identified. The CDR3 has 11 residues. CDR1 and CDR2 from the germline V gene are MNHNY and SVGAGI (reference sequence). Trimming left V 7 bases short and J 2 bases short, with 5 bases between. Investigators profiled TCR beta VDJ and CDR3 from genomic DNA template. A single record per CDR3 protein comes from TCRdb applying MiXCR to the reads. Of 250,000 to 350,000 distinct CDR3 sequences in the sample, under 60% were seen once.

Input material: sorted CD4+, CD8+, or CD8+CD57+ T cells (not recorded which) from PBMCs. This sequence was found in a human donor with aplastic anemia. This chain uses TRBV6-6 with TRBJ2-5; D is ambiguous. CDR3 residues: CASTDQETQYF. The CDR3 DNA follows: TGTGCCAGCACAGATCAAGAGACCCAGTACTTC.